Listed below are T cell receptor beta chains from one sample, sequenced in a study of molecular identifiers for immune sequencing clone quantification. TCRdb independently ran MiXCR on the PCR reads; one entry per CDR3 protein. The sample records some 590,000 distinct CDR3 sequences, roughly 23% being singletons. Sequencing was done on a sample of naive CD8+ T cells from blood, with Jurkat cell RNA spiked in. Receptors originate from a human donor in good health. Some libraries in this study had Jurkat cell RNA spiked in. The CDR3 runs from the conserved cysteine through the conserved F or W. The order of the fields is J gene, clone size, D gene, CDR3 length, V gene, CDR3 protein, CDR3 DNA. A D gene is named only where the DNA matches it firmly. Part of the rows lack a size; the others show once, few, many or a class for expanded clones.

J gene: TRBJ2-3
clone size: -
D gene: TRBD2
CDR3 length: 15
V gene: TRBV19
CDR3 protein: CASSNRDYGQDTQYF
CDR3 DNA: TGTGCCAGTAGTAACCGGGACTACGGCCAGGATACGCAGTATTTT

J gene: TRBJ2-7
clone size: many
D gene: -
CDR3 length: 13
V gene: TRBV7-6
CDR3 protein: CASSLAGTAEQYF
CDR3 DNA: TGTGCCAGCAGCTTAGCGGGGACGGCTGAGCAGTACTTC

J gene: TRBJ1-1
clone size: many
D gene: -
CDR3 length: 16
V gene: TRBV14
CDR3 protein: CASSQTFGHYSLEAFF
CDR3 DNA: TGTGCCAGCAGCCAAACGTTCGGGCATTATAGCCTTGAAGCTTTCTTT

J gene: TRBJ2-7
clone size: -
D gene: -
CDR3 length: 14
V gene: TRBV7-9
CDR3 protein: CASSAYRPPYEQYF
CDR3 DNA: TGTGCCAGCAGCGCCTACCGACCTCCCTACGAGCAGTACTTC

J gene: TRBJ2-7
clone size: few
D gene: -
CDR3 length: 13
V gene: TRBV28
CDR3 protein: CASSFNLGGEQYF
CDR3 DNA: TGTGCCAGCAGTTTTAATCTGGGCGGCGAGCAGTACTTC

J gene: TRBJ1-2
clone size: many
D gene: TRBD1
CDR3 length: 15
V gene: TRBV2
CDR3 protein: CASSTKQGFAYGYTF
CDR3 DNA: TGTGCCAGCAGTACAAAACAGGGGTTTGCCTATGGCTACACCTTC

J gene: TRBJ1-5
clone size: -
D gene: -
CDR3 length: 15
V gene: TRBV4-3
CDR3 protein: CARSQDISSNPPQHF
CDR3 DNA: TGCGCCCGCAGCCAAGATATCAGTAGCAATCCGCCCCAGCATTTT

J gene: TRBJ2-5
clone size: -
D gene: -
CDR3 length: 16
V gene: TRBV19
CDR3 protein: CAGSIGRQGGLETQYF
CDR3 DNA: TGTGCCGGTAGTATAGGACGGCAGGGTGGGTTGGAGACCCAGTACTTC

J gene: TRBJ1-1
clone size: -
D gene: -
CDR3 length: 16
V gene: TRBV21-1
CDR3 protein: CASSKAPGHLNAEAFF
CDR3 DNA: TGTGCCAGCAGCAAAGCACCGGGACACCTGAACGCTGAAGCTTTCTTT

J gene: TRBJ1-4
clone size: few
D gene: -
CDR3 length: 13
V gene: TRBV6-6
CDR3 protein: CASRGLGNEKLFF
CDR3 DNA: TGTGCCAGCAGGGGACTGGGAAATGAAAAACTGTTTTTT

J gene: TRBJ2-1
clone size: many
D gene: -
CDR3 length: 14
V gene: TRBV12-5
CDR3 protein: CASGFSGIYNEQFF
CDR3 DNA: TGTGCTAGTGGTTTTAGCGGAATATACAATGAGCAGTTCTTC

J gene: TRBJ2-3
clone size: few
D gene: TRBD2
CDR3 length: 16
V gene: TRBV6-6
CDR3 protein: CASSDGLAGHTDTQYF
CDR3 DNA: TGTGCCAGCAGTGATGGACTAGCGGGGCACACAGATACGCAGTATTTT

J gene: TRBJ2-2
clone size: -
D gene: TRBD2
CDR3 length: 14
V gene: TRBV9
CDR3 protein: CASSGLAGTGELFF
CDR3 DNA: TGTGCCAGCAGCGGACTAGCCGGCACCGGGGAGCTGTTTTTT

J gene: TRBJ2-1
clone size: -
D gene: TRBD2
CDR3 length: 16
V gene: TRBV28
CDR3 protein: CASSPSGLAGYNEQFF
CDR3 DNA: TGTGCCAGCAGCCCATCGGGACTAGCGGGGTACAATGAGCAGTTCTTC

J gene: TRBJ2-7
clone size: many
D gene: -
CDR3 length: 13
V gene: TRBV7-2
CDR3 protein: CASSPLTDYEQYF
CDR3 DNA: TGTGCCAGCAGCCCACTGACAGATTACGAGCAGTACTTC

J gene: TRBJ2-2
clone size: few
D gene: TRBD1
CDR3 length: 17
V gene: TRBV4-3
CDR3 protein: CASSQDTGGVQAGELFF
CDR3 DNA: TGCGCCAGCAGCCAAGACACAGGGGGCGTTCAAGCCGGGGAGCTGTTTTTT

J gene: TRBJ1-1
clone size: many
D gene: -
CDR3 length: 13
V gene: TRBV30
CDR3 protein: CAWSVGGDTEAFF
CDR3 DNA: TGTGCCTGGAGTGTCGGGGGAGACACTGAAGCTTTCTTT